These 20 T cell receptor beta chains came from one sample sequenced in a study of Ad26.COV2.S vaccination and SARS-CoV-2 variants. Treatment denoted: 15 to 20 received Ad26.COV2.S at low or high dose, single or two shots; roughly five received placebo; per-sample allocation not given. Following the first vaccine or placebo injection, samples were taken on day 63. Sequencing was performed with immunoSEQ multiplex PCR; in TCRdb, only in-frame clones are kept and a portion is missing. This table has about 480,000 clones, approximately 90% appearing once. Source: peripheral blood, taken in a trial of Ad26.COV2.S vaccine versus placebo. All receptors come from a person aged 18-65 years who received the Ad26.COV2.S COVID-19 vaccine or a placebo.

This clone was observed a single time. The CDR3 loop is CASSEGGASETQYF. CDR3 nucleotides: TGTGCCAGCAGTGAAGGGGGCGCTTCAGAGACCCAGTACTTC. This rearrangement joins TRBV25-1 to TRBJ2-5; perhaps TRBD1 as D (6 bases). CDR3 length equals 14 residues. V was cut by 2 bases and J by 4 bases, with 11 bases left in between. Germline V lookup: CDR1 MGHDK, CDR2 SYGVNS.

V and J are TRBV7-3 and TRBJ1-1; the D is unclear. V lost 1 base to trimming and J lost 11 bases, with 5 bases between them. CDR1 is SGHTA and CDR2 is FQGTGA in the germline V gene. The CDR3 length is 10 residues. CDR3 sequence (DNA): TGTGCCAGCAGCTTAAGGTATGCTTTCTTT. It translates to CASSLRYAFF.

The rearrangement links TRBV29-1 to TRBJ1-2; 7 positions match TRBD1. The CDR3 spans 13 residues. The junction had 2 bases not matched to a gene; V was cut back by 1 base and J by 3 bases. CDR1 and CDR2 from the germline V gene are SQVTM and ANQGSEA. DNA for the CDR3: TGCAGCGTTGAAGCAGGGGGAGACTATGGCTACACCTTC. Its protein is CSVEAGGDYGYTF.

This chain uses TRBV4-2 with TRBJ2-1; TRBD2 is a possible D gene (5 bases). Germline V lookup: CDR1 LGHNA, CDR2 YNFKEQ. Trimming took 1 base from V and 9 from J, leaving 10 bases between them. The CDR3 consists of 13 residues. CDR3 in amino acids: CASSQGNGVEQFF. For the CDR3, the DNA is TGTGCCAGCAGCCAAGGCAACGGGGTTGAGCAGTTCTTC.

The chain couples TRBV27 to TRBJ1-6, with 12 nucleotides matching TRBD1. J was trimmed by 8 bases and V by 5 bases; bases with no gene match: 10. Germline CDR1 and CDR2: MNHEY and SMNVEV (reference sequence). This CDR3 is built from 17 residues. CDR3 amino acids: CASSPRDRGLLDSPLHF. The CDR3 DNA is TGTGCCAGCAGTCCCCGGGACAGGGGGCTTTTGGATTCACCCCTCCACTTT.

This clone was counted once. The chain couples TRBV10-2 to TRBJ2-2, with 10 bases lining up with TRBD1. Germline V gene data show CDR1 as WSHSY and CDR2 as SAAADI. The CDR3 contains 14 residues. With 9 bases clipped from V and 0 bases from J, the junction kept 1 base outside the gene matches. CDR3: CARGQGANTGELFF. DNA for the CDR3: TGCGCCAGAGGACAGGGGGCGAACACCGGGGAGCTGTTTTTT.

The chain employs TRBV29-1 and TRBJ2-7; D possibly corresponds to TRBD1 (5 bases). Deletions cut 2 bases from V and 4 bases from J, with 12 bases between. From germline, CDR1 is SQVTM and CDR2 ANQGSEA. The CDR3 runs 13 residues. Written as DNA, the CDR3 is TGCAGCGTTGAAAGGCAGGGTGGATACGAGCAGTACTTC. This sequence encodes CSVERQGGYEQYF.

The J gene is TRBJ2-1, the V gene TRBV6-5, with D perhaps assigned TRBD1 or TRBD2 (5 bases each). The CDR3 contains 15 residues. Trimming removed 2 bases at V and 6 bases at J, with 14 bases between. Germline CDR1 MNHEY, CDR2 SVGAGI. As DNA, the CDR3 is TGTGCCAGCAGTTACGTTGGGGACCCCTCCAATGAGCAGTTCTTC. Translating it yields CASSYVGDPSNEQFF.

This clone has just one count. The genes are TRBV14 and TRBJ2-1, with D hard to call. This CDR3 region has 13 residues. Trimming took 1 base from V and 10 from J, leaving 11 bases between them. Germline lookup yields CDR1 SGHDN and CDR2 FVKESK. The CDR3 sequence is CASSQVIRDEQFF. For the CDR3, the DNA is TGTGCCAGCAGCCAAGTTATTCGCGACGAGCAGTTCTTC.

This chain links TRBV11-2 with TRBJ2-1, with 7 bases that match TRBD2. The CDR3 is made up of 16 amino acids. V shed 5 bases and J 3 bases; nucleotides not matched to a gene: 10. Germline assignment: CDR1 SGHAT and CDR2 FQNNGV. The DNA of the CDR3 is TGTGCCAGCAGCCAAACTTCTAGCGGCCGCTACAATGAGCAGTTCTTC. Encoded protein: CASSQTSSGRYNEQFF.

This clone was seen only a few times. The rearrangement uses TRBV4-1 and TRBJ2-7; 9 bases map to TRBD1. After removal of 4 bases from V and 4 bases from J, the junction contained 5 bases not matched to a gene. Germline V gene sequence: CDR1 MGHRA, CDR2 YSYEKL. The CDR3 has 14 amino acids. Here the CDR3 reads CASSRRDRDYEQYF. DNA for the CDR3: TGCGCCAGCAGCCGCCGGGACAGGGATTACGAGCAGTACTTC.

This chain joins TRBV5-6 and TRBJ2-7; possible D gene TRBD1, 5 bases. The germline gives CDR1 SGHDT, CDR2 YYEEEE. V lost 2 bases and J 0 bases, leaving 15 bases between the germline ends. CDR3 length: 16 residues. Here the CDR3 DNA reads TGTGCCAGCAGCTTATCCCAGGGTCTCCTCTCCTACGAGCAGTACTTC. Translated, it gives CASSLSQGLLSYEQYF.

V is TRBV29-1 and J is TRBJ2-1; D unresolved. Germline assignment: CDR1 SQVTM and CDR2 ANQGSEA. The CDR3 spans 13 residues. V lost 3 bases, J lost 8 bases, and 14 bases lay in between. Here the CDR3 DNA reads TGCAGCGTTGAGAACAGAGCCCCCCATGAGCAGTTCTTC. This codes for CSVENRAPHEQFF.

The chain combines TRBV3-1 (or the pseudogene TRBV3-2) with TRBJ2-1; D is ambiguous. The CDR3 spans 19 residues. Trimming removed 7 bases at V and 7 bases at J, with 32 bases between. CDR1 LGHDT and CDR2 YNNKEL come from the germline V gene (reference sequence). The CDR3 nucleotides read TGTGCCAGCACCCCGAAAAACATAGCCGGGCCGGTTGGGTGGAATGAGCAGTTCTTC. Translating it yields CASTPKNIAGPVGWNEQFF.

The rearrangement joins TRBV7-6 to TRBJ1-1, with 9 positions matching TRBD1. V shed 5 bases, J shed 5 bases, and the junction held 6 bases outside the gene matches. The CDR3 extends over 14 amino acids. Germline loops: CDR1 SGHVS, CDR2 FNYEAQ. The CDR3 DNA sequence: TGTGCCAGCAGCCGGACAGGGGATTTAACTGAAGCTTTCTTT. As protein: CASSRTGDLTEAFF.

The rearrangement uses TRBV5-6 and TRBJ2-1; D could derive from TRBD1 or TRBD2 (5 bases each). V dropped 4 bases and J dropped 4 bases, with 18 bases sitting between them. There are 16 residues in the CDR3. Germline V gene lookup returns CDR1 SGHDT and CDR2 YYEEEE. The CDR3 region is CASSPPGQMIYNEQFF. CDR3 DNA: TGTGCCAGCAGCCCCCCGGGGCAGATGATTTACAATGAGCAGTTCTTC.

The chain is built from TRBV5-1 and TRBJ2-7; 7 bases agree with TRBD2. CDR3 length: 15 amino acids. The V gene's germline CDR1 is SGHRS and CDR2 YFSETQ. The V and J ends lost 0 bases and 1 base, in that order; junction bases with no gene match: 4. CDR3 loop: CASSLESGGSYEQYF. The CDR3 DNA reads as TGCGCCAGCAGCTTGGAATCGGGGGGATCCTACGAGCAGTACTTC.

The V call is TRBV28, the J call TRBJ1-5, with 9 bases identical to TRBD1. J lost 4 bases, V lost 8 bases, and 9 bases had no gene match. The germline V gene has CDR1 MDHEN and CDR2 SYDVKM. The CDR3 runs to 15 residues. The CDR3 nucleotides read TGTGCCAGCGACACTTCGGGACAGGGAAATCAGCCCCAGCATTTT. Translation gives CASDTSGQGNQPQHF.

The gene calls are TRBV20-1 and TRBJ2-1; unclear D gene. V was cut by 3 bases and J by 4 bases, with 1 base left in between. CDR1 and CDR2 (germline): DFQATT, SNEGSKA (reference sequence). CDR3 length: 10 amino acids. CDR3 amino acids: CSARYNEQFF. In nucleotides, the CDR3 is TGCAGTGCTAGGTACAATGAGCAGTTCTTC.

This clone has only one observation. The J gene is TRBJ1-2, the V gene TRBV18; a weak D match, TRBD1 (6 bases). The ends were cut back, 3 bases at V and 0 bases at J, with 20 bases in the middle. Germline CDR1 reads KGHSH; CDR2 reads LQKENI. This CDR3 contains 18 residues. Here the CDR3 reads CASSPLTGSPSTNYGYTF. Here the CDR3 DNA reads TGTGCCAGCTCACCCTTGACAGGCTCACCTTCTACTAACTATGGCTACACCTTC.